Below are 30 T cell receptor beta chains sequenced from a single sample in a study of T cells expressing NK-cell markers. Reprocessing the 5' RACE reads, TCRdb reports a single entry for every CDR3 protein and omits DNA. This repertoire includes fewer than 400,000 distinct CDR3 sequences. Sequences were obtained from blood T cells: a sorted CD56 or NKG2C T cell subset, CD4+ or CD8+ T cells, or bulk PBMC T cells (not recorded which). Receptor source: a man aged 18 to 69 in good health.

This chain links TRBV12-3 or TRBV12-4 with TRBJ2-3; TCRdb's D call, TRBD2, is unchecked because there is no DNA. The CDR3 is 15 amino acids. Here the CDR3 reads CASSLATSGVDTQYF.

The chain recombines TRBV6-5 with TRBJ2-6; the TCRdb call, TRBD2, lacks DNA for checking. The CDR3 runs to 16 residues. Germline assignment: CDR1 MNHEY and CDR2 SVGAGI. CDR3 amino acids: CASSYTPFSGANVLTF.

The gene calls are TRBV18 and TRBJ2-1; TCRdb's D call, TRBD2, is unchecked because there is no DNA. CDR1 and CDR2 (germline): KGHSH, LQKENI. The CDR3 loop spans 15 amino acids. The CDR3 region is CASSPTTTAAGEQFF.

This chain's CDR3 is CASSQTTGTEQYF. The gene calls are TRBV18 and TRBJ2-7; the TCRdb call, TRBD1, lacks DNA for checking. The germline gives CDR1 KGHSH, CDR2 LQKENI. The CDR3 consists of 13 residues.

The rearrangement links TRBV5-5 to TRBJ1-5; the D call of TRBD1 rests on TCRdb alone, since no DNA is present to check it. Germline loops: CDR1 SGHKS, CDR2 YYEKEE (reference sequence). The CDR3 extends over 15 amino acids. The CDR3 sequence is CASSLRGLSNQPQHF.

The chain has TRBV18 and TRBJ1-2; there is no DNA to check the TCRdb D call of TRBD1. CDR1 is KGHSH and CDR2 is LQKENI in the germline V gene. The CDR3 covers 17 residues. CDR3 in amino acids: CASSPMTGAVSSGGYTF.

The chain links TRBV25-1 to TRBJ2-2; TCRdb outputs TRBD1, but without DNA this stays unchecked. This CDR3 spans 17 amino acids. The V gene's germline CDR1 is MGHDK and CDR2 SYGVNS. CDR3 sequence: CASSEKKAGRGTGELFF.

The chain has TRBV18 and TRBJ1-2; TCRdb reports TRBD1, a call that lacks DNA to check it against. The CDR3 contains 15 residues. Germline values: CDR1 KGHSH, CDR2 LQKENI. CDR3 region: CASSPITGGDYGYTF.

The rearrangement links TRBV12-3 or TRBV12-4 to TRBJ2-7. CDR3 length: 14 amino acids. CDR3 residues: CASSLSTITYEQYF.

The V and J genes are TRBV12-3 or TRBV12-4 and TRBJ2-5; TCRdb's D call of TRBD1 is untestable without DNA. The CDR3 is 14 residues long. The CDR3 sequence: CASTSTGGRETQYF.

J is TRBJ2-3 and V is TRBV7-7; TCRdb outputs TRBD2, but without DNA this stays unchecked. The CDR3 has 20 residues. Germline V lookup: CDR1 SSHAT, CDR2 FNYEAQ (reference sequence). This chain's CDR3 is CASSFSALLLAGFSTDTQYF.

This chain uses TRBV7-2 with TRBJ2-1; TCRdb's D call, TRBD2, is unchecked because there is no DNA. CDR3 size: 16 residues. CDR1 is SGHTA, CDR2 FQGNSA, per germline. CDR3 in amino acids: CASSSGTSFYYNEQFF.

The chain combines TRBV11-1 with TRBJ1-1; TCRdb's D call of TRBD1 is untestable without DNA. CDR1 and CDR2 (germline): SGHAT, FQDESV (reference sequence). The CDR3 runs to 16 residues. The chain's CDR3 is CASSFPRRGEDTEAFF.

This chain connects TRBV18 to TRBJ1-2; TCRdb's D call, TRBD1, is unchecked because there is no DNA. This CDR3 has 14 residues. Germline lookup yields CDR1 KGHSH and CDR2 LQKENI. CDR3 amino acids: CASSIATVNYGYTF.

The V call is TRBV29-1, the J call TRBJ2-7; the D call from TCRdb, TRBD1, cannot be confirmed without DNA. In germline, CDR1 is SQVTM, CDR2 ANQGSEA. The CDR3 runs to 12 residues. The CDR3: CAAGRQGGEQYF.

The rearrangement uses TRBV18 and TRBJ2-7; the TRBD1 assignment by TCRdb is unverifiable without DNA. Germline V gene sequence: CDR1 KGHSH, CDR2 LQKENI. This CDR3 comprises 14 residues. The CDR3 here is CASSLSGARDEQYF. Filled out from reference TRBV18 and TRBJ2-7, the complete variable domain reads NAGVMQNPRHLVRRRGQEARLRCSPMKGHSHVYWYRQLPEEGLKFMVYLQKENIIDESGMPKERFSAEFPKEGPSILRIQQVVRGDSAAYFCASSLSGARDEQYFGPGTRLTVT.

The rearrangement uses TRBV14 and TRBJ2-1. Germline V gives CDR1 SGHDN, CDR2 FVKESK. The CDR3 consists of 16 residues. CDR3 sequence reads: CASSQVQGGPYNEQFF.

The rearrangement uses TRBV7-9 and TRBJ1-2. CDR1 SEHNR and CDR2 FQNEAQ come from the germline V gene (reference sequence). There are 13 residues in the CDR3. CDR3 loop: CASSLVSALGYTF.

The V and J genes are TRBV18 and TRBJ1-5; TCRdb designates TRBD1, a call that cannot be tested without DNA. The CDR3 loop spans 15 amino acids. The germline V gene has CDR1 KGHSH and CDR2 LQKENI. The chain's CDR3 is CATSGGEMGSQPQHF.

J is TRBJ1-2 and V is TRBV6-1. The germline CDR1 and CDR2 sequences are MNHNS and SASEGT. The CDR3 spans 16 residues. The CDR3 reads CASSVMQGHSNYGYTF.

The chain employs TRBV5-1 and TRBJ2-5. Germline values: CDR1 SGHRS, CDR2 YFSETQ. The CDR3 totals 14 residues. The CDR3 here is CASSLVSADEAQYF.

The V gene is TRBV12-3 or TRBV12-4, the J gene TRBJ2-7. CDR3 length equals 13 residues. CDR3 sequence reads: CASSYQAAYEQYF.

The V call is TRBV29-1, the J call TRBJ1-2. Germline assignment: CDR1 SQVTM and CDR2 ANQGSEA. This CDR3 spans 11 amino acids. CDR3 sequence reads: CSVEQGGGYTF.

The chain joins TRBV6-6 to TRBJ2-1; as DNA is missing, the TRBD1 call by TCRdb cannot be tested. The CDR3 has 13 residues. CDR1 is MNHNY and CDR2 is SVGAGI in the germline V gene (reference sequence). CDR3 loop: CASTDRGRGEQFF.

The V gene is TRBV6-1, the J gene TRBJ2-1; TCRdb reports TRBD2, a call that lacks DNA to check it against. The CDR3 extends over 15 amino acids. Per the germline V gene, CDR1 is MNHNS and CDR2 is SASEGT. The CDR3 here is CASTQTSGGFYEQFF.

The chain couples TRBV20-1 to TRBJ1-2; TCRdb returns TRBD1, unconfirmable since there is no DNA. CDR3 size: 13 residues. CDR1 is DFQATT and CDR2 is SNEGSKA in the germline V gene (reference sequence). CDR3: CSASPVPPYGYTF.

The chain recombines TRBV6-5 with TRBJ2-7; the D gene TCRdb calls, TRBD1, cannot be checked with no DNA. This CDR3 is 15 amino acids long. CDR1 and CDR2 from the germline V gene are MNHEY and SVGAGI. CDR3 sequence reads: CASSYSIGAHGEQYF.

The chain carries TRBV7-8 and TRBJ2-7; TCRdb lists TRBD1, though no DNA is available to test this call. There are 14 residues in the CDR3. Germline CDR1 reads SGHVS; CDR2 reads FQNEAQ. CDR3 protein: CASSFAGAVYEQYF.

The chain recombines TRBV19 with TRBJ2-5; TCRdb's D call of TRBD2 is untestable without DNA. The CDR3 runs to 12 residues. Germline assignment: CDR1 LNHDA and CDR2 SQIVND (reference sequence). The CDR3 loop reads CASSADFGTQYF.

The genes are TRBV3-1 and TRBJ2-3; TCRdb's D call of TRBD2 is untestable without DNA. The CDR3 covers 15 residues. CDR1 and CDR2 (germline): LGHDT, YNNKEL (reference sequence). The CDR3 protein is CASRKGGGQGDTQYF.